This T cell receptor (beta chain) is from a study of spatial heterogeneity in lung cancer. Study information: Sequences of the beta chain were consistently detected in greater numbers than alpha-chain sequences. Strong correlation linked TCR transcript counts in tumor regions to a T cell module score derived from matched bulk RNA-seq.

The time point is: sample taken at primary tumor resection. The approximately 78 donors had untreated early-stage non-small cell lung cancer. The input material, whole RNA from tumor, nontumor lung or frozen PBMC, was sequenced unsorted. Notes on this clonotype: Its antigen is still unknown. A much larger clone is a single base away; this may be a read error.

Regarding the study as a whole: Tumors with more nonsynonymous mutations had more expanded intratumoral alpha and beta TCRs.

Germline CDR1 reads DFQATT; CDR2 reads SNEGSKA (reference sequence). The V end was cut by 1 base, the J end by 6 bases, with 16 bases between. This CDR3 contains 14 residues. One entry per CDR3 protein results from TCRdb running MiXCR on the 5' RACE reads. The data contain about 5,900 distinct CDR3 sequences, roughly 17% of them seen just once; the ten biggest clones take up around 13%. The chain is built from TRBV20-1 and TRBJ2-7; a weak D match, TRBD2 (6 bases). This receptor was taken from a male donor with early-stage non-small cell lung cancer. The sequences come from lung tumor tissue, collected at surgery. The CDR3 reads CSARATGLEFEQYV. The CDR3 bases are TGCAGTGCTAGAGCCACGGGACTGGAGTTCGAGCAGTACGTC.